This T cell receptor (beta chain) came from a study of T-cell memory formation after mild COVID-19. In its sample, this clonotype was seen many times. The V and J ends lost 5 bases and 15 bases respectively, with 5 bases between them. This CDR3 region has 8 residues. Germline V CDR1 and CDR2: MNHNS, SASEGT. TCRdb fed the 5' RACE reads into MiXCR, producing one record per CDR3 protein. This table holds 29,000 or so distinct CDR3 sequences, 12% found once. This sequence originates from an adult woman who had mild COVID-19 (a few samples of this study predate the infection). Cell type and time point are not known. Sequenced input: PBMCs or a T cell subset sorted from them (not recorded which). The V gene is TRBV6-1, the J gene TRBJ2-1; no reliable D call. CDR3 nucleotides: TGTGCCAGCAGTAGGGCGTTCTTC. Translated, it gives CASSRAFF.